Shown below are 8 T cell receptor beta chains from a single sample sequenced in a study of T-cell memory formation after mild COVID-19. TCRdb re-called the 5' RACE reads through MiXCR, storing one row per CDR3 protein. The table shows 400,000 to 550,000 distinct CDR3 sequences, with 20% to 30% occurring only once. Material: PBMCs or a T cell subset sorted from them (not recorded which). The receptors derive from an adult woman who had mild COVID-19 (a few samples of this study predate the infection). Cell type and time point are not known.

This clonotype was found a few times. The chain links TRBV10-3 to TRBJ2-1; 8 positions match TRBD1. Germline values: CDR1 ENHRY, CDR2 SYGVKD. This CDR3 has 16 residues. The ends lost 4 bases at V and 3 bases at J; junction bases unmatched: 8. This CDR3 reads CAISGSETGVYNEQFF. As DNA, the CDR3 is TGTGCCATCAGTGGATCCGAGACAGGGGTCTACAATGAGCAGTTCTTC.

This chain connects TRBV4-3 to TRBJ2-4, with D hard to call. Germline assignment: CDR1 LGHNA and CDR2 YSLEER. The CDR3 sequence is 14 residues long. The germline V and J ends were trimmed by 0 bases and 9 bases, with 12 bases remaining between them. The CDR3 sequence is CASSQDRGGGIQYF. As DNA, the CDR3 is TGCGCCAGCAGCCAAGACCGCGGCGGTGGCATTCAGTACTTC.

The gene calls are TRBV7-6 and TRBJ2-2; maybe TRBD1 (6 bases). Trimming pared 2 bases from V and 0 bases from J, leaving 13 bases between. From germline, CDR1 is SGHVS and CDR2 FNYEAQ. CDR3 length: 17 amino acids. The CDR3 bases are TGTGCCAGCAGCTTATATCAGGGGAACGCGAACACCGGGGAGCTGTTTTTT. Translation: CASSLYQGNANTGELFF.

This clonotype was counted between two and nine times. CDR3 bases: TGTGCTAGTGGTCCAGGTAATATCGGGAGCTACAATGAGCAGTTCTTC. This gives the protein CASGPGNIGSYNEQFF. The chain couples TRBV12-5 to TRBJ2-1; maybe TRBD2 (6 bases). Trimming stripped 5 bases from V and 3 bases from J, with 17 bases between. Germline CDR1 and CDR2: LGHNT and FRNRAP. The CDR3 runs to 16 residues. The whole variable domain, filled in from reference TRBV12-5 and TRBJ2-1, reads DARVTQTPRHKVTEMGQEVTMRCQPILGHNTVFWYRQTMMQGLELLAYFRNRAPLDDSGMPKDRFSAEMPDATLATLKIQPSEPRDSAVYFCASGPGNIGSYNEQFFGPGTRLTVL.

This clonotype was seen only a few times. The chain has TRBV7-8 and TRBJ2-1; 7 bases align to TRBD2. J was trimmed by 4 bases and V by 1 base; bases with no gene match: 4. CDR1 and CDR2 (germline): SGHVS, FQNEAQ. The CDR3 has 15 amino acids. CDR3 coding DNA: TGTGCCAGCAGCTTAGTGCTAGCGGCATACAATGAGCAGTTCTTC. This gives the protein CASSLVLAAYNEQFF.

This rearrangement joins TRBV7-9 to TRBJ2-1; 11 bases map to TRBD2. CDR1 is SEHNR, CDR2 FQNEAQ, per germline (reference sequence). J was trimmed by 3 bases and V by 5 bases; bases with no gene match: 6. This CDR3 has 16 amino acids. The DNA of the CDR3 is TGTGCCAGCAGCCATCCGACTAGCGGGGACTACAATGAGCAGTTCTTC. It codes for CASSHPTSGDYNEQFF.

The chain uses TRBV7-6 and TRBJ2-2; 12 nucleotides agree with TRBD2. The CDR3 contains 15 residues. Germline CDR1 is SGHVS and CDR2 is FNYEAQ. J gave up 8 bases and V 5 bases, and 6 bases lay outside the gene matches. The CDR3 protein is CASSPVGLAGGELFF. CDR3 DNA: TGTGCCAGCAGCCCGGTCGGACTAGCGGGAGGGGAGCTGTTTTTT.

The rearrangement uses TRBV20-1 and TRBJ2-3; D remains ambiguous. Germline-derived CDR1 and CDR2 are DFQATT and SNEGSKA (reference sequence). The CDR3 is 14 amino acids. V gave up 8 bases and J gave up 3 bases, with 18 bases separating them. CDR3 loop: CSSYPLGETDTQYF. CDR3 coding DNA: TGCAGTTCTTACCCCCTGGGCGAGACAGATACGCAGTATTTT.